This entry lists 14 T cell receptor beta chains sequenced from one sample in a study of cytomegalovirus exposure and HLA in healthy donors. The protocol was immunoSEQ multiplex PCR, while the TCRdb copy is restricted to in-frame clones and leaves out a portion. The table has about 120,000 clones, approximately 90% seen once. Source material: PBMCs. The source is a woman in her late teens or twenties in good health and CMV-seronegative.

V gene TRBV7-3 combines with J gene TRBJ1-1; D remains unclear. Between the trimmed V and J ends, which lost 6 bases and 1 base, there was a span of 9 bases. The CDR3 runs to 13 residues. The V gene's germline CDR1 is SGHTA and CDR2 FQGTGA. CDR3 sequence reads: CASRLDPNTEAFF. CDR3 bases: TGTGCCAGCAGACTAGACCCGAACACTGAAGCTTTCTTT.

This chain uses TRBV10-3 with TRBJ2-7; 8 bases line up with TRBD1. V was pared by 10 bases and J by 3 bases, with 8 bases of the junction left unmatched. CDR1 is ENHRY, CDR2 SYGVKD, per germline. The CDR3 totals 13 residues. The CDR3 DNA reads TGTGCCACCGGGACAGGAAACCACTACGAGCAGTACTTC. Its translation: CATGTGNHYEQYF.

This clone has just a few counts. The rearrangement joins TRBV7-2 to TRBJ1-2; no reliable D call. The CDR3 length is 14 residues. V lost 1 base to trimming and J lost 2 bases, with 8 bases between them. Germline V gene sequence: CDR1 SGHTA, CDR2 FQGNSA. CDR3 in amino acids: CASSLVGGNYGYTF. CDR3 nucleotide sequence: TGTGCCAGCAGCTTAGTAGGAGGGAACTATGGCTACACCTTC.

CDR3 DNA: TGCGCCAGCAGGCGGGACAGCACTAATGAAAAACTGTTTTTT. It translates to CASRRDSTNEKLFF. This chain joins TRBV4-1 and TRBJ1-4; 7 nucleotides match TRBD1. V was clipped by 6 bases and J by 2 bases; unmatched bases: 3. The CDR3 is 14 amino acids. Germline-derived CDR1 and CDR2 are MGHRA and YSYEKL.

This chain joins TRBV6-6 and TRBJ2-5, with 7 bases fitting TRBD1. The CDR3 extends over 15 amino acids. The ends lost 6 bases at V and 0 bases at J; junction bases unmatched: 7. The germline V gene encodes CDR1 MNHNY and CDR2 SVGAGI (reference sequence). The chain's CDR3 is CASRSPGTDQETQYF. CDR3 in DNA: TGTGCCAGCAGGAGCCCTGGGACAGACCAAGAGACCCAGTACTTC.

This chain links TRBV11-1 with TRBJ2-7; 7 bases agree with TRBD1. Germline trimming cut 5 bases from V and 3 bases from J; bases unmatched to any gene: 13. This CDR3 region has 16 residues. In germline, CDR1 is SGHAT, CDR2 FQDESV (reference sequence). CDR3 in amino acids: CASSPATGDSYYEQYF. The CDR3 DNA is TGTGCCAGCAGCCCCGCAACTGGGGACAGCTACTACGAGCAGTACTTC.

This rearrangement joins TRBV30 to TRBJ1-2; D gene uncertain. Germline V gene lookup returns CDR1 GTSNPN and CDR2 SVGIG (reference sequence). V gave up 3 bases and J gave up 3 bases, with 14 bases separating them. This CDR3 region has 14 residues. The DNA of the CDR3 is TGTGCCTGGAGGGCAAACGGGGTCGACTATGGCTACACCTTC. It is translated as CAWRANGVDYGYTF.

The CDR3 sequence: CASSALTGYYNEQFF. CDR3 in DNA: TGCGCCAGCAGCGCCCTGACAGGCTACTACAATGAGCAGTTCTTC. The chain couples TRBV5-1 to TRBJ2-1; D might be TRBD1 (6 bases). The V gene lost 4 bases and the J gene lost 3 bases, with 14 bases spanning the gap. The CDR3 consists of 15 residues. Per germline, CDR1 SGHRS and CDR2 YFSETQ.

There are a few counts of this clone. The rearrangement joins TRBV6-1 to TRBJ2-7, with 7 nucleotides matching TRBD2. V was pared by 1 base and J by 3 bases, with 6 bases of the junction left unmatched. CDR1 is MNHNS, CDR2 SASEGT, per germline. This CDR3 spans 15 amino acids. In DNA form, the CDR3 reads TGTGCCAGCAGTGAAGGGAGCGGGAAGATCTACGAGCAGTACTTC. Translated: CASSEGSGKIYEQYF.

This rearrangement joins TRBV7-3 to TRBJ2-2, with 11 bases fitting TRBD2. The CDR3 contains 18 residues. V gave up 3 bases and J gave up 1 base; unmatched junction bases: 7. The germline CDR1 and CDR2 sequences are SGHTA and FQGTGA. CDR3 in amino acids: CASSFLSGTSGNTGELFF. The DNA for the CDR3 is TGTGCCAGCAGCTTCCTATCCGGGACTAGCGGGAACACCGGGGAGCTGTTTTTT. The full variable domain, with the rest looked up from reference TRBV7-3 and TRBJ2-2, is GAGVSQTPSNKVTEKGKYVELRCDPISGHTALYWYRQSLGQGPEFLIYFQGTGAADDSGLPNDRFFAVRPEGSVSTLKIQRTERGDSAVYLCASSFLSGTSGNTGELFFGEGSRLTVL.

This chain connects TRBV5-8 to TRBJ1-4; 9 bases agree with TRBD1. The V segment lost 6 bases and the J segment 14 bases; nucleotides outside the gene matches: 17. The CDR3 spans 15 residues. Looked up from germline, CDR1 is SGHTS and CDR2 is YDEGEE. CDR3 sequence (DNA): TGTGCCAGCACCCAGCTCGGACAGGGGCTTGGGCTTCTGTTTTTT. As protein: CASTQLGQGLGLLFF.

J is TRBJ2-3 and V is TRBV2, with a tentative D call TRBD1 (6 bases). The V gene lost 3 bases and the J gene lost 3 bases, with 13 bases spanning the gap. The CDR3 is 15 residues long. CDR1 and CDR2 (germline): SNHLY, FYNNEI. The CDR3: CASSDRGYSTDTQYF. DNA of the CDR3: TGTGCCAGCAGTGACAGGGGATACTCAACAGATACGCAGTATTTT.

The V call is TRBV6-6, the J call TRBJ2-7, with a tentative D call TRBD2 (5 bases). This CDR3 is built from 14 residues. Trimming cost V 5 bases and J 4 bases, with 15 bases left between them. The germline V gene has CDR1 MNHNY and CDR2 SVGAGI (reference sequence). CDR3: CASSLGGTLYEQYF. The CDR3 coding sequence is TGTGCCAGCAGTCTAGGAGGCACTCTATACGAGCAGTACTTC.

This chain joins TRBV4-3 and TRBJ2-3; D is possibly TRBD2 (5 bases). Germline V gene lookup returns CDR1 LGHNA and CDR2 YSLEER. The length of the CDR3 is 17 residues. The V and J ends lost 1 base and 1 base respectively, with 15 bases between them. The CDR3, as DNA: TGCGCCAGCAGCCAAGGAGGGTATCTCCAGGGCACAGATACGCAGTATTTT. Its translation: CASSQGGYLQGTDTQYF.